These 27 T cell receptor beta chains share one sample of origin, sequenced in a study of human T cells and chemical hapten exposure. The library attached unique molecular identifiers to individual cDNA molecules. TCRdb called the reads again in MiXCR, with one record for every CDR3 protein. Of about 720 distinct CDR3 sequences in the sample, roughly 70% were seen once. Noted treatment: therapeutic diphenylcyclopropenone sensitization with weekly scalp DPC. The sequencing used whole blood, collected before DPC sensitization or 2, 6, or about 24 weeks after (not recorded which). These receptors were taken from an adult with alopecia areata. Some clones in this sample may be carry-over from other donors' samples. This table probably holds off-target reads from a library built for another chain.

This chain joins TRBV7-2 and TRBJ2-5; 7 bases map to TRBD1. After removal of 1 base from V and 5 bases from J, the junction contained 7 bases not matched to a gene. The CDR3 length is 15 residues. Germline-derived CDR1 and CDR2 are SGHTA and FQGNSA. CDR3 sequence (DNA): TGTGCCAGCAGCTTAGTGGGAAGGACAGGCGAGACCCAGTACTTC. Encoded protein: CASSLVGRTGETQYF.

This rearrangement joins TRBV6-2 or TRBV6-3 to TRBJ2-1; D call uncertain. The CDR3 sequence is 11 residues long. Trimming stripped 5 bases from V and 5 bases from J, with 4 bases between. CDR1 and CDR2 (germline): MNHEY, SVGEGT. This CDR3 is CASSVHNEQFF. The DNA for the CDR3 is TGTGCCAGCAGTGTCCACAATGAGCAGTTCTTC.

The chain is built from TRBV7-9 and TRBJ2-7; D unresolved. Germline-derived CDR1 and CDR2 are SEHNR and FQNEAQ (reference sequence). V gave up 1 base and J gave up 5 bases, with 3 bases separating them. This CDR3 region has 11 residues. In DNA, the CDR3 is TGTGCCAGCAGCTTAGGGAACGAGCAGTACTTC. Translated, it gives CASSLGNEQYF.

The CDR3 nucleotides are TGTGCCAGCGCCCGTGGGGCCAACGTCCTGACTTTC. Its protein product is CASARGANVLTF. V is TRBV11-2 and J is TRBJ2-6; D is ambiguous. The length of the CDR3 is 12 residues. Germline-derived CDR1 and CDR2 are SGHAT and FQNNGV. With 8 bases removed from V and 3 bases from J, the gap between germline ends came to 5 bases.

The chain joins TRBV7-9 to TRBJ2-2; no definite D call. The V gene's germline CDR1 is SEHNR and CDR2 FQNEAQ (reference sequence). The CDR3 totals 17 residues. Trimming removed 3 bases at V and 0 bases at J, with 14 bases between. The CDR3 loop is CASSLSLNSPNTGELFF. Written as DNA, the CDR3 is TGTGCCAGCAGCTTGTCCCTAAACAGCCCGAACACCGGGGAGCTGTTTTTT.

The rearrangement joins TRBV18 to TRBJ1-4, with 7 bases aligning to TRBD1. CDR3 size: 15 residues. After removal of 6 bases from V and 5 bases from J, the junction contained 9 bases not matched to a gene. CDR1 and CDR2 (germline): KGHSH, LQKENI. DNA of the CDR3: TGTGCCAGCTCGGTCCGGGACAGCCTCAATGAAAAACTGTTTTTT. Translated: CASSVRDSLNEKLFF.

The V and J genes are TRBV6-6 and TRBJ2-7; D remains ambiguous. The V end was cut by 2 bases, the J end by 5 bases, with 13 bases between. The CDR3 is 14 residues long. From germline, CDR1 is MNHNY and CDR2 SVGAGI (reference sequence). This chain's CDR3 is CASSYGAPPDEQYF. Written as DNA, the CDR3 is TGTGCCAGCAGTTACGGAGCCCCACCAGACGAGCAGTACTTC.

The V and J genes are TRBV28 and TRBJ2-5; no firm D call. CDR3 size: 12 residues. Per the germline V gene, CDR1 is MDHEN and CDR2 is SYDVKM. Trimming cost V 6 bases and J 1 base, with 6 bases left between them. The CDR3 is CASSPAQETQYF. The CDR3 DNA reads TGTGCCAGCAGCCCGGCCCAAGAGACCCAGTACTTC.

This clonotype has just a few counts. The chain uses TRBV20-1 and TRBJ2-7; maybe TRBD1 (5 bases). Trimming took 5 bases from V and 0 from J, leaving 17 bases between them. Germline lookup yields CDR1 DFQATT and CDR2 SNEGSKA (reference sequence). This CDR3 is built from 15 residues. CDR3: CSAHPPRVNSYEQYF. The CDR3, as DNA: TGCAGTGCTCACCCCCCCAGGGTGAACTCCTACGAGCAGTACTTC.

This chain connects TRBV24-1 to TRBJ2-3; 7 nucleotides line up with TRBD1. V lost 1 base to trimming and J lost 5 bases; unmatched junction nucleotides: 5. This CDR3 spans 15 amino acids. Germline CDR1 KGHDR, CDR2 SFDVKD. The DNA for the CDR3 is TGTGCCACCAGTGATTTTGACAGGGAATTAGATACGCAGTATTTT. It yields the protein CATSDFDRELDTQYF.

This clonotype was seen a single time. The chain joins TRBV18 to TRBJ2-1, with D possibly called TRBD1 or TRBD2 (6 bases each). Germline V CDR1 and CDR2: KGHSH, LQKENI. The V and J ends lost 8 bases and 6 bases respectively, with 17 bases between them. The CDR3 runs 14 residues. CDR3 amino acids: CASETRGGGNEQFF. The CDR3 coding sequence is TGTGCCAGCGAAACCAGGGGAGGAGGCAATGAGCAGTTCTTC.

This chain uses TRBV15 with TRBJ2-7, with no clear D. The CDR3 contains 14 residues. V lost 3 bases, J lost 0 bases, and 9 bases lay in between. Per germline, CDR1 LNHNV and CDR2 YYDKDF (reference sequence). Here the CDR3 DNA reads TGTGCCACCAGCAGCCAGGTTAGCTCCTACGAGCAGTACTTC. Translation: CATSSQVSSYEQYF. Looking up the rest from reference TRBV15 and TRBJ2-7 gives the full variable domain: DAMVIQNPRYQVTQFGKPVTLSCSQTLNHNVMYWYQQKSSQAPKLLFHYYDKDFNNEADTPDNFQSRRPNTSFCFLDIRSPGLGDTAMYLCATSSQVSSYEQYFGPGTRLTVT.

The chain is built from TRBV28 and TRBJ1-1; D call uncertain. The V and J ends lost 3 bases and 4 bases respectively, with 6 bases between them. Looked up from germline, CDR1 is MDHEN and CDR2 is SYDVKM. The CDR3 loop spans 12 amino acids. CDR3 amino acids: CASSFFSTEAFF. CDR3 DNA: TGTGCCAGCAGTTTCTTTTCCACTGAAGCTTTCTTT.

The chain joins TRBV20-1 to TRBJ2-3, with D perhaps TRBD2 (5 bases). Looked up from germline, CDR1 is DFQATT and CDR2 is SNEGSKA (reference sequence). The CDR3 runs to 14 residues. V lost 5 bases, J lost 4 bases, and 16 bases lay in between. CDR3 in amino acids: CSAPWSGGADTQYF. DNA of the CDR3: TGCAGTGCTCCCTGGAGCGGTGGAGCAGATACGCAGTATTTT.

The chain has TRBV28 and TRBJ2-7; tentative D call: TRBD1 (5 bases). Trimming stripped 9 bases from V and 2 bases from J, with 17 bases between. Germline CDR1 MDHEN, CDR2 SYDVKM. CDR3 length: 14 residues. This chain's CDR3 is CASTVGQGPYEQYF. CDR3 nucleotides: TGTGCCAGTACAGTAGGGCAGGGCCCCTACGAGCAGTACTTC.

The chain links TRBV5-4 to TRBJ2-5; D may be TRBD1 (5 bases). The CDR3 is 14 residues long. CDR1 is SGHNT and CDR2 is YYREEE in the germline V gene (reference sequence). V dropped 1 base and J dropped 2 bases, with 9 bases sitting between them. DNA for the CDR3: TGTGCCAGCAGCTTGAAGACAGAACAAGAGACCCAGTACTTC. Residues: CASSLKTEQETQYF.

The chain joins TRBV28 to TRBJ2-1; the D gene is possibly TRBD1 (6 bases). This CDR3 spans 17 amino acids. Germline CDR1 and CDR2: MDHEN and SYDVKM. The V end was cut by 3 bases, the J end by 4 bases, with 19 bases between. The CDR3 spells CASSFGVGAGTYNEQFF. DNA for the CDR3: TGTGCCAGCAGTTTCGGTGTTGGAGCAGGGACATACAATGAGCAGTTCTTC.

The chain is built from TRBV24-1 and TRBJ2-1; D not resolved. Germline assignment: CDR1 KGHDR and CDR2 SFDVKD. The CDR3 has 13 amino acids. Trimming cost V 4 bases and J 9 bases, with 12 bases left between them. CDR3 in amino acids: CATSDSQLGEQFF. In DNA, the CDR3 is TGTGCCACCAGTGACTCTCAGTTGGGTGAGCAGTTCTTC.

The chain uses TRBV7-2 and TRBJ2-3, with D maybe TRBD2 (5 bases). This CDR3 contains 15 residues. V lost 4 bases to trimming and J lost 1 base, with 12 bases between them. The germline V gene encodes CDR1 SGHTA and CDR2 FQGNSA. CDR3 in amino acids: CASSWSGYGTDTQYF. Here the CDR3 DNA reads TGTGCCAGCAGCTGGAGCGGTTACGGCACAGATACGCAGTATTTT.

The chain links TRBV10-2 to TRBJ1-2, with TRBD1 as a possible D gene (5 bases). V was shortened by 3 bases and J by 2 bases, with 7 bases between the two germline ends. Germline assignment: CDR1 WSHSY and CDR2 SAAADI. The CDR3 totals 13 residues. Written as DNA, the CDR3 is TGCGCCAGCAGTGAATACAGGAACTATGGCTACACCTTC. It translates to CASSEYRNYGYTF.

This clonotype has a handful of counts. The chain recombines TRBV9 with TRBJ2-7; 8 bases agree with TRBD1. CDR1 and CDR2 from the germline V gene are SGDLS and YYNGEE. This CDR3 comprises 14 residues. V was clipped by 5 bases and J by 1 base; unmatched bases: 5. This chain's CDR3 is CASSPGQASYEQYF. Written as DNA, the CDR3 is TGTGCCAGCAGTCCGGGACAGGCATCCTACGAGCAGTACTTC.

V usage is TRBV11-2 and J usage is TRBJ2-1; 11 nucleotides match TRBD2. This CDR3 region has 15 residues. The V and J ends lost 0 bases and 9 bases, in that order; junction bases with no gene match: 4. Germline V gene lookup returns CDR1 SGHAT and CDR2 FQNNGV. The CDR3 region is CASSLDRLAGSEQFF. Written as DNA, the CDR3 is TGTGCCAGCAGCTTAGATCGACTAGCGGGGAGTGAGCAGTTCTTC.

This chain joins TRBV28 and TRBJ2-1; D call uncertain. Trimming took off 2 bases at V and 8 bases at J, with 7 bases between the two ends. The CDR3 covers 12 residues. Germline CDR1 MDHEN, CDR2 SYDVKM. DNA for the CDR3: TGTGCCAGCAGTTTACAGTTCCATGAGCAGTTCTTC. Translation: CASSLQFHEQFF.

V gene TRBV19 combines with J gene TRBJ2-1; D is perhaps TRBD1 (6 bases). The germline gives CDR1 LNHDA, CDR2 SQIVND (reference sequence). Trimming took off 3 bases at V and 7 bases at J, with 7 bases between the two ends. The CDR3 contains 12 residues. The CDR3 DNA reads as TGTGCCAGTAGTATCAGGGGAAATGAGCAGTTCTTC. This sequence encodes CASSIRGNEQFF.

The V call is TRBV7-9, the J call TRBJ2-3; D gene uncertain. The CDR3 sequence is 12 residues long. V was cut by 3 bases and J by 5 bases, with 6 bases left in between. Germline CDR1 and CDR2: SEHNR and FQNEAQ (reference sequence). In nucleotides, the CDR3 is TGTGCCAGCAGCTTTGTAGAAGATACGCAGTATTTT. This encodes CASSFVEDTQYF.

The V and J genes are TRBV11-2 and TRBJ2-3; D possibly corresponds to TRBD2 (5 bases). The CDR3 is 14 residues long. Germline loops: CDR1 SGHAT, CDR2 FQNNGV. Trimming took off 0 bases at V and 4 bases at J, with 8 bases between the two ends. The CDR3 DNA sequence: TGTGCCAGCAGCTTAGAGTGGGGAGCAGATACGCAGTATTTT. Protein product: CASSLEWGADTQYF.

This sequence joins TRBV20-1 and TRBJ1-1; D perhaps matches TRBD1 (6 bases). CDR3 size: 14 residues. Trimming took off 6 bases at V and 4 bases at J, with 18 bases between the two ends. The V gene's germline CDR1 is DFQATT and CDR2 SNEGSKA (reference sequence). In nucleotides, the CDR3 is TGCAGTGCCAGCGACGGGGTCAGGGGCACTGAAGCTTTCTTT. The encoded protein is CSASDGVRGTEAFF.